This passage covers 21 T cell receptor beta chains from one sample sequenced in a study of tissue T cells after allogeneic stem cell transplantation. Profiling relied on immunoSEQ multiplex PCR, and the TCRdb table lists in-frame clones only, not all of them. The sample carries about 15,000 clones, around 70% recorded once. Sequenced material: spleen. All receptors derive from a female BALB/c mouse in good health. The strain is characterized by the MHC haplotype H2-d.

This clone appeared a single time. Gene names follow the mouse nomenclature. The observed sequence ends 1 residue before the CDR3 terminus, with the missing tail filled in from the germline J gene. This chain joins TRBV13-2 and TRBJ1-6; D is uncertain. TRBJ1-6 falls under the ORF class, with uncertain function. The ends were cut back, 0 bases at V and 13 bases at J, with 5 bases in the middle. Per the germline V gene, CDR1 is NNHNN and CDR2 is SYGAGS (reference sequence). The CDR3 has 11 amino acids. CDR3 DNA, as far as it was read: TGTGCCAGCGGTGATGGTGACCCCCTCTAC. Its protein is CASGDGDPLY. The whole CDR3 sequence reads CASGDGDPLYF.

This clone was recorded a few times. The germline and genes are mouse ones. The CDR3 is cut off 1 residue early in the read; its end comes from the germline J gene. This specimen includes other DNA sequences encoding the same CDR3. The chain recombines TRBV31 with TRBJ2-7; a possible D gene is TRBD1 (5 bases). Germline-derived CDR1 and CDR2 are GKSSPN and SITVG. The CDR3 totals 12 residues. The ends were cut back, 0 bases at V and 4 bases at J, with 7 bases in the middle. CDR3 protein: CAWSLRGYEQYF. The covered CDR3 bases are TGTGCCTGGAGTCTGAGGGGATATGAACAGTAC.

On this clone: Mouse gene names and germline throughout. The CDR3 goes on 1 residue after the read ends, and that part is filled in from the germline J gene. The J gene is TRBJ2-4, the V gene TRBV1; weak D call: TRBD1 (5 bases). The CDR3 extends over 12 amino acids. The V gene lost 3 bases and the J gene lost 7 bases, with 8 bases spanning the gap. Germline CDR1 and CDR2: NSQYPW and LRSPGD (reference sequence). The DNA read from the CDR3 is TGCACCTGCAGTGCCAGGGAGGACACCTTGTAC. It yields the protein CTCSAREDTLY. The full CDR3 reads CTCSAREDTLYF. Looking up the rest from reference TRBV1 and TRBJ2-4 gives the full variable domain: VTLLEQNPRWRLVPRGQAVNLRCILKNSQYPWMSWYQQDLQKQLQWLFTLRSPGDKEVKSLPGADYLATRVTDTELRLQVANMSQGRTLYCTCSAREDTLYFGAGTRLSVL.

Worth noting for this clone: Genes here carry mouse names. The CDR3 end falls 1 residue outside the read, so it is completed with the germline J gene. J is TRBJ1-2 and V is TRBV19; D might be TRBD1 (6 bases). Germline V gene lookup returns CDR1 FNHDT and CDR2 SITEND (reference sequence). Between the trimmed V and J ends, which lost 1 base and 1 base, there was a span of 14 bases. The CDR3 sequence is 16 residues long. The covered CDR3 bases are TGTGCCAGCAGTATAACCCTCGGGACAAAAAACTCCGACTACACC. Translated, it gives CASSITLGTKNSDYT. The entire CDR3 protein is CASSITLGTKNSDYTF.

With respect to this clone: The gene names here belong to mouse. The CDR3 goes on 1 residue after the read ends, and that part is filled in from the germline J gene. The chain links TRBV29 to TRBJ2-2, with 13 bases identical to TRBD2. Trimming removed 4 bases from V and 4 bases from J; junction bases left unmatched: 6. The germline gives CDR1 MSHET, CDR2 SYDVDS. The CDR3 is 17 amino acids. The covered CDR3 bases are TGTGCTAGCAGTTCGGACTGGGGGGGCGCGATCACCGGGCAGCTCTAC. Translated, it gives CASSSDWGGAITGQLY. The whole CDR3 protein is CASSSDWGGAITGQLYF.

This clone was seen only once. Genes and germline come from the mouse. The CDR3 goes on 1 residue after the read ends, and that part is filled in from the germline J gene. V and J are TRBV31 and TRBJ2-5; 7 bases agree with TRBD2. Germline CDR1 reads GKSSPN; CDR2 reads SITVG. This CDR3 comprises 14 residues. V lost 0 bases to trimming and J lost 5 bases; unmatched junction nucleotides: 5. The chain's CDR3 is CAWSLGGEGDTQYF. The part of the CDR3 DNA that was read is TGTGCCTGGAGTCTCGGGGGGGAAGGAGACACCCAGTAC.

About this clone itself: Here the gene names and germline are mouse. From the germline J gene comes the end of the CDR3, since the read stops 1 residue before it. The genes are TRBV20 and TRBJ2-5; D is undetermined. Germline V CDR1 and CDR2: GFQATS, STVNSAI. This CDR3 region has 11 residues. The V end lost 3 bases, the J end lost 2 bases, and 3 bases lay between the germline ends. Incomplete CDR3 DNA: TGTGGTGCTAGAACCCAAGACACCCAGTAC. Translating it yields CGARTQDTQY. In full, the CDR3 is CGARTQDTQYF.

By its share, this clone is medium-sized. The gene names here belong to mouse. The read comes to an end 1 residue before the CDR3 does, leaving the germline J gene to fill in the end. Different DNA sequences within this sample yield the same CDR3. The J gene is TRBJ2-1, the V gene TRBV20; the match to TRBD2 covers 8 bases. The trim removed 1 base at V and 6 bases at J, leaving 2 bases unmatched. From germline, CDR1 is GFQATS and CDR2 STVNSAI. This CDR3 spans 13 amino acids. The part of the CDR3 DNA that was read is TGTGGTGCTAGGGCGGGGGGGCGTGCTGAGCAGTTC. Amino acids: CGARAGGRAEQF. The CDR3 in full is CGARAGGRAEQFF. Full variable domain (remainder filled in from reference TRBV20 and TRBJ2-1): GALVYQYPRRTICKSGTSMRMECQAVGFQATSVAWYRQSPQKTFELIALSTVNSAIKYEQNFTQEKFPISHPNLSFSSMTVLNAYLEDRGLYLCGARAGGRAEQFFGPGTRLTVL.

This clone was observed a single time. Gene names refer to mouse genes. The CDR3 end is not reached by the read, which stops 1 residue before it; the germline J gene fills it in. This chain uses TRBV29 with TRBJ1-5; TRBD1 is a possible D gene (5 bases). The V gene lost 6 bases and the J gene lost 1 base, with 10 bases spanning the gap. Germline CDR1 reads MSHET; CDR2 reads SYDVDS. The CDR3 contains 14 residues. CDR3 sequence reads: CASSHQGNNQAPLF. Partial CDR3 DNA: TGTGCTAGCAGCCATCAGGGCAACAACCAGGCTCCGCTT.

Note on this clone: Gene names and germline match the mouse. The covered CDR3 bases are TGTGCCAGCGGTGAGACAGAAAACACCTTGTAC. It yields the protein CASGETENTLY. The entire CDR3 is CASGETENTLYF. This chain connects TRBV13-2 to TRBJ2-4; possible D gene TRBD1, 5 bases. The read ends 1 residue early relative to the CDR3; the germline J gene fills the gap. Looked up from germline, CDR1 is NNHNN and CDR2 is SYGAGS (reference sequence). This CDR3 region has 12 residues. V lost 2 bases and J 4 bases, leaving 5 bases between the germline ends.

Worth noting for this clone: All gene names here are mouse names. The read stops 1 residue short of the end of the CDR3; the missing end is completed from the germline J gene. The chain carries TRBV1 and TRBJ2-4; D unresolved. Per the germline V gene, CDR1 is NSQYPW and CDR2 is LRSPGD (reference sequence). This CDR3 has 12 amino acids. The ends were cut back, 5 bases at V and 0 bases at J, with 3 bases in the middle. CDR3 protein: CTCSPSQNTLYF. The sequenced CDR3 bases are TGCACCTGCAGTCCTAGTCAAAACACCTTGTAC.

Notes on this clone: Gene names and germline match the mouse. The DNA ends 1 residue before the CDR3 does, and the rest of the CDR3 is filled in from the germline J gene. The J gene is TRBJ2-1, the V gene TRBV13-3; tentative D call: TRBD1 (5 bases). Trimming took off 3 bases at V and 2 bases at J, with 9 bases between the two ends. Germline CDR1 is NNHDY and CDR2 is SYVADS. The CDR3 is 14 amino acids. CDR3 in amino acids: CASSAGQDYAEQFF. The sequenced part of the CDR3 DNA is TGTGCCAGCAGTGCAGGACAAGACTATGCTGAGCAGTTC.

Points on this clone: Gene names and germline match the mouse. With the read ending 1 residue before the CDR3 end, the germline J gene is used to fill in that end. Other DNA sequences in the same sample also yield this CDR3. The gene calls are TRBV1 and TRBJ1-5; 9 nucleotides agree with TRBD1. J was trimmed by 4 bases and V by 4 bases; bases with no gene match: 2. Germline assignment: CDR1 NSQYPW and CDR2 LRSPGD (reference sequence). The CDR3 extends over 14 amino acids. The chain's CDR3 is CTCSVTGGNQAPLF. The CDR3 DNA, read in part, is TGCACCTGCAGTGTGACAGGGGGGAACCAGGCTCCGCTT.

Comment on this clone: The gene names here belong to mouse. The CDR3 goes on 1 residue after the read ends, and that part is filled in from the germline J gene. This chain links TRBV5 with TRBJ2-1; a weak D match, TRBD2 (5 bases). CDR3 length equals 13 residues. The V and J ends lost 1 base and 5 bases respectively, with 6 bases between them. Germline V CDR1 and CDR2: LGHNA, YNLKQL (reference sequence). CDR3: CASSQVGNAEQFF. The DNA read from the CDR3 is TGTGCCAGCAGCCAAGTGGGGAATGCTGAGCAGTTC.

This clone was seen once. Mouse gene names and germline throughout. The read terminates 1 residue ahead of where the CDR3 ends, so the germline J gene completes it. The chain links TRBV1 to TRBJ1-1; 7 nucleotides align to TRBD1. Germline CDR1 reads NSQYPW; CDR2 reads LRSPGD (reference sequence). The trim removed 4 bases at V and 3 bases at J, leaving 5 bases unmatched. The CDR3 is 14 amino acids. The sequenced CDR3 bases are TGCACCTGCAGTGAGACAGGGAGGGACACAGAAGTCTTC. Translating gives CTCSETGRDTEVF. The whole CDR3 sequence reads CTCSETGRDTEVFF.

Points on this clone: Gene names are mouse gene names. CDR3 in amino acids: CASRGQGSGNTLYF. The DNA read from the CDR3 is TGTGCCAGCAGAGGGCAGGGCTCTGGAAATACGCTCTAT. The V gene is TRBV24, the J gene TRBJ1-3, with D tentatively TRBD1 (5 bases). The read ends 1 residue shy of where the CDR3 ends; the end is completed using the germline J gene. There are 14 residues in the CDR3. V shed 6 bases and J shed 1 base, with 10 bases lying between them. CDR1 is KGHTA, CDR2 FRNEEI, per germline.

Remarks on this clone: These gene names are mouse names. Sequencing ends 1 residue short of the CDR3 end; the germline J gene provides the rest. The V gene is TRBV14, the J gene TRBJ1-4; tentatively, D is TRBD1 (5 bases). Trimming removed 6 bases from V and 1 base from J, with 10 bases in between. Germline V gene lookup returns CDR1 SGHDT and CDR2 FRDEAV. The CDR3 totals 14 residues. The part of the CDR3 DNA that was read is TGTGCCAGCAAGGGCCAGGGTTCCAACGAAAGATTATTT. It translates to CASKGQGSNERLF. The entire CDR3 is CASKGQGSNERLFF.

As regards this clone: The gene names given are mouse names. The read terminates 1 residue before the CDR3 end, so the remaining end is supplied by the germline J gene. The chain links TRBV20 to TRBJ2-7; TRBD2 agrees at 14 bases. This CDR3 is 14 amino acids long. Germline values: CDR1 GFQATS, CDR2 STVNSAI. Trimming took 6 bases from V and 5 from J; bases not matched to a gene: 6. This CDR3 is CGAWDWGGMNEQYF. Incomplete CDR3 DNA: TGTGGTGCCTGGGACTGGGGGGGCATGAATGAACAGTAC.

In its sample, this clone was seen once. All gene names here are mouse names. The read halts 1 residue ahead of the CDR3 end, with the missing end drawn from the germline J gene. The chain is built from TRBV31 and TRBJ2-7; 10 bases line up with TRBD2. The CDR3 is made up of 13 amino acids. Germline V gives CDR1 GKSSPN, CDR2 SITVG. V lost 3 bases, J lost 4 bases, and 3 bases stayed unmatched. CDR3 loop: CAWSRDWGYEQYF. The CDR3 bases that were read are TGTGCCTGGAGCCGGGACTGGGGTTATGAACAGTAC.

Only a few counts were recorded for this clone. The gene symbols are mouse symbols. The read gets to within 1 residue of the CDR3 end, and the germline J gene fills in the rest. V and J are TRBV13-3 and TRBJ2-7, with D possibly TRBD1 on 5 matching bases. The CDR3 is 12 residues long. The ends were cut back, 5 bases at V and 4 bases at J, with 10 bases in the middle. Germline V CDR1 and CDR2: NNHDY, SYVADS. This CDR3 reads CASREDNYEQYF. Incomplete CDR3 DNA: TGTGCCAGCAGGGAGGACAATTATGAACAGTAC.

Details on this clone: Genes here carry mouse names. The read halts 1 residue ahead of the CDR3 end, with the missing end drawn from the germline J gene. V usage is TRBV5 and J usage is TRBJ1-3; 8 bases agree with TRBD1. The V segment lost 1 base and the J segment 4 bases; nucleotides outside the gene matches: 3. This CDR3 has 15 residues. The germline CDR1 and CDR2 sequences are LGHNA and YNLKQL (reference sequence). Partial CDR3 DNA: TGTGCCAGCAGCCAAGGGACAGGGTACGGAAATACGCTCTAT. Amino acids: CASSQGTGYGNTLY. The entire CDR3 protein reads CASSQGTGYGNTLYF.